Below are 30 T cell receptor beta chains sequenced from a single sample in a study of T cells in localized non-small cell lung cancer. The data were produced by immunoSEQ multiplex PCR, yet TCRdb's version contains in-frame clones alone and is incomplete. Counted here are over 35,000 clones, around 86% occurring once; the ten biggest clones make up less than 9.5%. This sample comprised peripheral blood mononuclear cells, obtained before any cancer treatment. The receptor set was obtained from a male donor at least 60 years old with stage II lung adenocarcinoma.

V is TRBV10-3 and J is TRBJ2-1; no definite D call. The CDR3 length is 14 residues. Germline-derived CDR1 and CDR2 are ENHRY and SYGVKD. V lost 0 bases to trimming and J lost 8 bases, with 11 bases between them. The CDR3 sequence: CAISESMDSDEQFF. CDR3 DNA: TGTGCCATCAGTGAGTCGATGGATTCCGATGAGCAGTTCTTC.

The chain combines TRBV28 with TRBJ2-1, with D perhaps TRBD1 or TRBD2 (5 bases each). Trimming pared 4 bases from V and 6 bases from J, leaving 13 bases between. Germline loops: CDR1 MDHEN, CDR2 SYDVKM. This CDR3 comprises 14 residues. CDR3 region: CASSSTRGLNEQFF. The DNA of the CDR3 is TGTGCCAGCAGTTCAACCCGGGGCCTCAATGAGCAGTTCTTC.

V is TRBV29-1 and J is TRBJ2-7; D is perhaps TRBD2 (6 bases). This CDR3 has 13 amino acids. Trimming removed 6 bases from V and 6 bases from J, with 18 bases in between. CDR1 is SQVTM and CDR2 is ANQGSEA in the germline V gene. CDR3 in DNA: TGCAGCGTCGCCCCGGGAGAAGGGTCCGAGCAGTACTTC. Residues: CSVAPGEGSEQYF.

This clone was picked up a small number of times. The rearrangement links TRBV30 to TRBJ1-3, with a tentative D call TRBD1 (5 bases). The germline V gene has CDR1 GTSNPN and CDR2 SVGIG (reference sequence). There are 14 residues in the CDR3. CDR3 nucleotide sequence: TGTGCTTTCCAACCAGGGAGCTCTGGAAACACCATATATTTT. Protein: CAFQPGSSGNTIYF.

This clone is a singleton in its sample. The chain carries TRBV9 and TRBJ1-2; a possible D gene is TRBD1 (5 bases). Trimming stripped 2 bases from V and 4 bases from J, with 6 bases between. The CDR3 covers 12 residues. Germline CDR1 SGDLS, CDR2 YYNGEE. The CDR3 bases are TGTGCCAGCAGCGTGGGGGGCTATGGCTACACCTTC. Protein sequence: CASSVGGYGYTF.

This clone was found once. The rearrangement joins TRBV28 to TRBJ1-1; D is possibly TRBD1 (5 bases). V lost 6 bases, J lost 0 bases, and 11 bases lay in between. Germline V lookup: CDR1 MDHEN, CDR2 SYDVKM. CDR3 size: 14 residues. DNA for the CDR3: TGTGCCAGCAGAGTCATACAGGTGAACACTGAAGCTTTCTTT. This encodes CASRVIQVNTEAFF.

This chain connects TRBV5-1 to TRBJ1-2; 10 nucleotides align to TRBD1. The CDR3 loop spans 15 amino acids. Trimming removed 6 bases from V and 7 bases from J; junction bases left unmatched: 12. Germline CDR1 and CDR2: SGHRS and YFSETQ. The CDR3 loop reads CASTTSGTGASGYTF. The CDR3 nucleotides are TGCGCCAGCACAACCTCCGGGACAGGGGCCTCTGGCTACACCTTC.

CDR3 protein: CASSQGSATGRTDTQYF. DNA of the CDR3: TGCGCCAGCAGCCAAGGGTCGGCGACAGGGAGGACAGATACGCAGTATTTT. This chain links TRBV4-1 with TRBJ2-3; D may be TRBD1 (7 bases). Germline V gives CDR1 MGHRA, CDR2 YSYEKL. Trimming took off 1 base at V and 3 bases at J, with 17 bases between the two ends. The CDR3 loop spans 17 amino acids.

Concerning this clone: Here the CDR3 omits its conserved ending phenylalanine or tryptophan, so a read error is the likely source. This sequence joins TRBV5-6 and TRBJ2-7; D ambiguous. CDR1 is SGHDT and CDR2 is YYEEEE in the germline V gene. V was clipped by 3 bases and J by 2 bases, with 3 bases between them. This CDR3 is built from 11 residues. This chain's CDR3 is CASSSPYEQYL. DNA of the CDR3: TGTGCCAGCAGCTCACCCTACGAGCAGTACCTC.

For the CDR3, the DNA is TGTGCCAGCAGCTTAGGTGGGGCGTCCCAGTACTTC. Amino acid sequence: CASSLGGASQYF. The chain carries TRBV7-2 and TRBJ2-5; D is possibly TRBD1 (5 bases). There are 12 residues in the CDR3. Trimming left V 1 base short and J 9 bases short, with 9 bases between. The germline gives CDR1 SGHTA, CDR2 FQGNSA.

The CDR3 here is CASRASADTQYF. In DNA form, the CDR3 reads TGTGCCAGTAGGGCCTCAGCAGATACGCAGTATTTT. The chain recombines TRBV19 with TRBJ2-3; D unresolved. The CDR3 runs 12 residues. With 6 bases removed from V and 4 bases from J, the gap between germline ends came to 8 bases. Germline CDR1 and CDR2: LNHDA and SQIVND (reference sequence).

The chain carries TRBV9 and TRBJ2-1; 9 nucleotides match TRBD1. The V and J ends lost 4 bases and 5 bases, in that order; junction bases with no gene match: 22. The CDR3 is made up of 20 amino acids. CDR1 and CDR2 (germline): SGDLS, YYNGEE. The CDR3 coding sequence is TGTGCCAGCAGCAAAAGACAGGGGGAGGCTCGCGGGACTATCGACAATGAGCAGTTCTTC. Its protein is CASSKRQGEARGTIDNEQFF.

The rearrangement uses TRBV5-1 and TRBJ2-5, with D unclear. Trimming left V 0 bases short and J 4 bases short, with 10 bases between. There are 14 residues in the CDR3. Germline values: CDR1 SGHRS, CDR2 YFSETQ. The CDR3 here is CASSLDLSAETQYF. The CDR3 DNA is TGCGCCAGCAGCTTGGACCTCTCGGCAGAGACCCAGTACTTC.

The chain couples TRBV7-2 to TRBJ2-1; D is ambiguous. Trimming pared 4 bases from V and 9 bases from J, leaving 13 bases between. Germline V gene lookup returns CDR1 SGHTA and CDR2 FQGNSA. The CDR3 has 13 amino acids. CDR3 nucleotide sequence: TGTGCCAGCAGCTCCCAGGTATGGGGTGAGCAGTTCTTC. Its protein product is CASSSQVWGEQFF.

J is TRBJ2-7 and V is TRBV5-1; either TRBD1 or TRBD2 may supply D (5 bases each). From germline, CDR1 is SGHRS and CDR2 YFSETQ. The V and J ends lost 0 bases and 6 bases respectively, with 13 bases between them. The CDR3 totals 14 residues. CDR3 bases: TGCGCCAGCAGCTTGGCTAGGGACCCTCTCGAGCAGTACTTC. Translating it yields CASSLARDPLEQYF.

The chain has TRBV30 and TRBJ1-2; TRBD1 agrees at 7 bases. Per germline, CDR1 GTSNPN and CDR2 SVGIG (reference sequence). Trimming removed 5 bases from V and 8 bases from J; junction bases left unmatched: 8. The length of the CDR3 is 12 residues. CDR3 sequence reads: CAWADRVRGYTF. In nucleotides, the CDR3 is TGTGCCTGGGCTGACAGGGTACGCGGCTACACCTTC.

The chain is built from TRBV6-5 and TRBJ2-7; D is uncertain. This CDR3 is built from 11 residues. Per the germline V gene, CDR1 is MNHEY and CDR2 is SVGAGI. V was trimmed by 8 bases and J by 2 bases, leaving 7 bases between them. CDR3 coding DNA: TGTGCCAGCTCATCCCCCTACGAGCAGTACTTC. Amino acid sequence: CASSSPYEQYF.

The V and J genes are TRBV7-2 and TRBJ2-7; D could derive from TRBD1 or TRBD2 (5 bases each). The CDR3 runs 15 residues. Deletions cut 5 bases from V and 6 bases from J, with 20 bases between. Per germline, CDR1 SGHTA and CDR2 FQGNSA. CDR3 residues: CASSRNSGSWGEQYF. CDR3 nucleotide sequence: TGTGCCAGCAGCCGAAACTCAGGGAGTTGGGGCGAGCAGTACTTC.

This chain uses TRBV6-5 with TRBJ1-4, with 9 bases aligning to TRBD1. Germline V gives CDR1 MNHEY, CDR2 SVGAGI. The CDR3 covers 13 residues. V gave up 8 bases and J gave up 8 bases; unmatched junction bases: 6. CDR3 sequence (DNA): TGTGCCAGCCGGGACAGGGTATACGAAAAACTGTTTTTT. Its translation is CASRDRVYEKLFF.

V and J are TRBV2 and TRBJ2-7; TRBD1 matches 7 bases. The ends lost 5 bases at V and 5 bases at J; junction bases unmatched: 9. This CDR3 contains 14 residues. Germline V gene lookup returns CDR1 SNHLY and CDR2 FYNNEI. The CDR3 DNA is TGTGCCAGCAGTCCTCGACAGGGAAAGAACGAGCAGTACTTC. Translating it yields CASSPRQGKNEQYF. Full variable domain (outside the CDR3, taken from reference TRBV2 and TRBJ2-7): EPEVTQTPSHQVTQMGQEVILRCVPISNHLYFYWYRQILGQKVEFLVSFYNNEISEKSEIFDDQFSVERPDGSNFTLKIRSTKLEDSAMYFCASSPRQGKNEQYFGPGTRLTVT.

V usage is TRBV7-8 and J usage is TRBJ2-1; D remains ambiguous. Germline loops: CDR1 SGHVS, CDR2 FQNEAQ. CDR3 length equals 14 residues. Trimming removed 7 bases from V and 8 bases from J, with 18 bases in between. In DNA form, the CDR3 reads TGTGCCAGCAATACTTTCGGTCAATGGGATGAGCAGTTCTTC. Protein sequence: CASNTFGQWDEQFF.

This clone has just one count. This chain links TRBV2 with TRBJ2-5; 7 bases fit TRBD2. From germline, CDR1 is SNHLY and CDR2 FYNNEI. This CDR3 region has 13 residues. The V segment lost 2 bases and the J segment 4 bases; nucleotides outside the gene matches: 1. As DNA, the CDR3 is TGTGCCAGCAGTGAATGGGGGGGAGAGACCCAGTACTTC. It encodes CASSEWGGETQYF.

J is TRBJ1-2 and V is TRBV6-5; D is uncertain. This CDR3 comprises 13 residues. The germline CDR1 and CDR2 sequences are MNHEY and SVGAGI. Between the trimmed V and J ends, which lost 0 bases and 11 bases, there was a span of 13 bases. CDR3 nucleotide sequence: TGTGCCAGCAGTTACTCGAGGTTATCGGGGTACACCTTC. Translated: CASSYSRLSGYTF.

The chain joins TRBV19 to TRBJ1-1, with D unresolved. Trimming left V 0 bases short and J 0 bases short, with 2 bases between. CDR3 size: 13 residues. CDR1 is LNHDA, CDR2 SQIVND, per germline (reference sequence). The CDR3 protein is CASSIDLNTEAFF. CDR3 DNA: TGTGCCAGTAGTATAGACCTGAACACTGAAGCTTTCTTT.

The chain uses TRBV30 and TRBJ2-4; 8 nucleotides align to TRBD2. This CDR3 is built from 13 residues. The V segment lost 2 bases and the J segment 9 bases; nucleotides outside the gene matches: 6. From germline, CDR1 is GTSNPN and CDR2 SVGIG (reference sequence). DNA for the CDR3: TGTGCCTGGAGTTGGGCGGGAGGCGGCATTCAGTACTTC. This gives the protein CAWSWAGGGIQYF.

The CDR3 DNA sequence: TGCGCCAGCAGCTTGGACGGGGGCGCCTATGGCTACACCTTC. Translated, it gives CASSLDGGAYGYTF. This chain connects TRBV5-1 to TRBJ1-2; TRBD1 might be the D (6 bases). Germline CDR1 reads SGHRS; CDR2 reads YFSETQ. The germline V and J ends were trimmed by 0 bases and 4 bases, with 10 bases remaining between them. This CDR3 is built from 14 residues.

This chain uses TRBV30 with TRBJ2-2, with D possibly being TRBD2 (6 bases). Trimming cost V 3 bases and J 2 bases, with 13 bases left between them. Germline-derived CDR1 and CDR2 are GTSNPN and SVGIG (reference sequence). The CDR3 has 15 amino acids. The CDR3: CAWREGPPNTGELFF. As DNA, the CDR3 is TGTGCCTGGAGGGAGGGGCCCCCAAACACCGGGGAGCTGTTTTTT.

The rearrangement links TRBV19 to TRBJ1-2; 7 nucleotides agree with TRBD1. The CDR3 contains 15 residues. Germline lookup yields CDR1 LNHDA and CDR2 SQIVND (reference sequence). Trimming cost V 1 base and J 1 base; bases outside gene matches: 3. CDR3 loop: CASSIAQGGNYGYTF. CDR3 in DNA: TGTGCCAGTAGTATAGCCCAGGGGGGTAACTATGGCTACACCTTC.

This chain links TRBV18 with TRBJ1-1; 7 bases align to TRBD1. Trimming cost V 0 bases and J 4 bases; bases outside gene matches: 5. The CDR3 loop spans 15 amino acids. Germline-derived CDR1 and CDR2 are KGHSH and LQKENI. CDR3 amino acids: CASSPPTGLGTEAFF. CDR3 nucleotides: TGTGCCAGCTCACCACCGACAGGGTTGGGCACTGAAGCTTTCTTT.

The chain combines TRBV7-9 with TRBJ1-5; D is ambiguous. The germline V and J ends were trimmed by 0 bases and 0 bases, with 3 bases remaining between them. CDR3 length: 14 residues. CDR1 SEHNR and CDR2 FQNEAQ come from the germline V gene (reference sequence). The CDR3 DNA follows: TGTGCCAGCAGCTTAGCATCTAGCAATCAGCCCCAGCATTTT. This encodes CASSLASSNQPQHF.